This entry lists 26 T cell receptor beta chains sequenced from one sample in a study of Graves' ophthalmopathy and Graves' hyperthyroidism. Amplifying from RNA transcripts, the study obtained TCR beta CDR3 regions. The first-round RT-PCR employed HTBI primers together with the Qiagen OneStep RT-PCR kit. A multiplex PCR was then performed as the second round. One entry per CDR3 protein, called by TCRdb with MiXCR from the multiplex PCR reads. The table shows roughly 610,000 distinct CDR3 sequences, with about 24% occurring only once. The specimen was peripheral blood. These receptors were obtained from a woman under 30 with stable Graves' hyperthyroidism. Some clones in this sample may be carry-over from other donors' samples.

This clonotype was counted at least ten times. V gene TRBV11-1 combines with J gene TRBJ2-3; TRBD1 agrees at 7 bases. J lost 0 bases, V lost 6 bases, and 6 bases had no gene match. This CDR3 is 15 amino acids long. The germline CDR1 and CDR2 sequences are SGHAT and FQDESV (reference sequence). The CDR3 sequence is CASSPRGSSTDTQYF. The CDR3 DNA reads TGTGCCAGCAGTCCCAGGGGGTCTAGCACAGATACGCAGTATTTT.

This clonotype was observed many times. The chain carries TRBV6-5 and TRBJ2-7; D gene ambiguous. The CDR3 is 13 residues long. Trimming pared 3 bases from V and 7 bases from J, leaving 13 bases between. Germline CDR1 reads MNHEY; CDR2 reads SVGAGI. CDR3 amino acids: CASSYDPRLEQYF. CDR3 bases: TGTGCCAGCAGTTATGATCCTCGTCTGGAGCAGTACTTC.

In its sample, this clonotype was seen many times. The V gene is TRBV4-3, the J gene TRBJ2-5; D is uncertain. Trimming took off 0 bases at V and 7 bases at J, with 12 bases between the two ends. The CDR3 contains 14 residues. Germline values: CDR1 LGHNA, CDR2 YSLEER. Here the CDR3 reads CASSQDVENLTQYF. CDR3 sequence (DNA): TGCGCCAGCAGCCAAGATGTAGAAAACTTGACCCAGTACTTC.

This clonotype came up a few times. The chain links TRBV12-3 or TRBV12-4 to TRBJ1-2; 8 nucleotides line up with TRBD1. The ends lost 6 bases at V and 6 bases at J; junction bases unmatched: 9. The CDR3 is 14 residues long. Written as DNA, the CDR3 is TGTGCCAGCAGGGCACAGGGGACAGGCAATGGCTACACCTTC. It is translated as CASRAQGTGNGYTF.

This clonotype appeared many times. This sequence joins TRBV19 and TRBJ1-1; tentative D call: TRBD1 (5 bases). This CDR3 has 14 amino acids. The V end lost 3 bases, the J end lost 5 bases, and 13 bases lay between the germline ends. The germline V gene has CDR1 LNHDA and CDR2 SQIVND (reference sequence). This chain's CDR3 is CASSIIRESTEAFF. The DNA for the CDR3 is TGTGCCAGTAGTATTATCAGGGAGAGTACTGAAGCTTTCTTT.

In this sample, this clonotype turned up many times. The chain recombines TRBV20-1 with TRBJ1-1; possibly TRBD1 for D (6 bases). The CDR3 sequence is 14 residues long. V was shortened by 6 bases and J by 5 bases, with 19 bases between the two germline ends. CDR1 and CDR2 from the germline V gene are DFQATT and SNEGSKA (reference sequence). The CDR3 coding sequence is TGCAGTGCGCGTGGTTGGGTAGGGGGGACTGAAGCTTTCTTT. It translates to CSARGWVGGTEAFF.

This clonotype was seen many times. V and J are TRBV5-4 and TRBJ2-5; D is unresolved. The CDR3 sequence is 15 residues long. Germline lookup yields CDR1 SGHNT and CDR2 YYREEE (reference sequence). Trimming cost V 1 base and J 3 bases, with 13 bases left between them. CDR3 residues: CASSLMGNIEETQYF. The CDR3 DNA sequence: TGTGCCAGCAGCTTGATGGGGAATATAGAAGAGACCCAGTACTTC. Complete variable domain (other parts from reference TRBV5-4 and TRBJ2-5): ETGVTQSPTHLIKTRGQQVTLRCSSQSGHNTVSWYQQALGQGPQFIFQYYREEENGRGNFPPRFSGLQFPNYSSELNVNALELDDSALYLCASSLMGNIEETQYFGPGTRLLVL.

This clonotype was observed many times. This chain connects TRBV5-1 to TRBJ2-7; a weak D match, TRBD2 (8 bases). The germline CDR1 and CDR2 sequences are SGHRS and YFSETQ. This CDR3 is built from 14 residues. Trimming cost V 4 bases and J 2 bases, with 13 bases left between them. CDR3 sequence: CASSREGQTYEQYF. CDR3 DNA sequence: TGCGCCAGCAGCCGGGAGGGACAGACCTACGAGCAGTACTTC.

There are many counts of this clonotype. The chain employs TRBV7-3 and TRBJ2-7; 8 positions match TRBD1. V shed 6 bases, J shed 2 bases, and the junction held 15 bases outside the gene matches. The CDR3 sequence is 17 residues long. Germline V gene lookup returns CDR1 SGHTA and CDR2 FQGTGA. CDR3 coding DNA: TGTGCCAGCAGTCTAATGGGCGGACAGGGCCCCACCTACGAGCAGTACTTC. The encoded protein is CASSLMGGQGPTYEQYF.

This clonotype was observed a few times. The chain joins TRBV3-1 to TRBJ1-1; D not resolved. The germline V and J ends were trimmed by 4 bases and 3 bases, with 15 bases remaining between them. The germline CDR1 and CDR2 sequences are LGHDT and YNNKEL (reference sequence). This CDR3 has 15 residues. CDR3 coding DNA: TGTGCCAGCAGCCCAACATCTTACAGACACACTGAAGCTTTCTTT. It yields the protein CASSPTSYRHTEAFF.

This clonotype has only a few counts. The chain joins TRBV18 to TRBJ1-5; D is perhaps TRBD1 (5 bases). Looked up from germline, CDR1 is KGHSH and CDR2 is LQKENI. V was trimmed by 1 base and J by 1 base, leaving 8 bases between them. This CDR3 is 15 amino acids long. CDR3 sequence: CASSPQGTSNQPQHF. CDR3 DNA: TGTGCCAGCTCACCACAGGGGACGAGCAATCAGCCCCAGCATTTT.

This chain joins TRBV11-2 and TRBJ1-1; tentative D call: TRBD1 (6 bases). From germline, CDR1 is SGHAT and CDR2 FQNNGV. Trimming left V 2 bases short and J 0 bases short, with 13 bases between. This CDR3 is 16 amino acids long. Here the CDR3 reads CASSLSGGRVNTEAFF. The CDR3 nucleotides read TGTGCCAGCAGCTTATCCGGGGGGCGGGTGAACACTGAAGCTTTCTTT.

V and J are TRBV27 and TRBJ2-5; 7 bases agree with TRBD2. The CDR3 sequence is 14 residues long. V trimming: 1 base; J trimming: 5 bases; junction bases outside the gene matches: 4. Germline CDR1 is MNHEY and CDR2 is SMNVEV (reference sequence). In DNA form, the CDR3 reads TGTGCCAGCAGTTTATGGGGGGGAGTGGAGACCCAGTACTTC. It yields the protein CASSLWGGVETQYF.

The rearrangement uses TRBV20-1 and TRBJ2-7; tentatively, D is TRBD2 (6 bases). The length of the CDR3 is 12 residues. V was shortened by 5 bases and J by 3 bases, with 11 bases between the two germline ends. CDR1 and CDR2 from the germline V gene are DFQATT and SNEGSKA (reference sequence). Here the CDR3 reads CSALRGYYEQYF. CDR3 sequence (DNA): TGCAGTGCTTTACGGGGGTACTACGAGCAGTACTTC.

The rearrangement uses TRBV9 and TRBJ2-2; 11 bases match TRBD2. This CDR3 contains 19 residues. Germline V gives CDR1 SGDLS, CDR2 YYNGEE. The V gene end was trimmed by 0 bases and the J gene end by 0 bases; junction bases not matched to a gene: 7. The CDR3 nucleotides read TGTGCCAGCAGCGTAGCAACTAGCGGGAGCCACGCGAACACCGGGGAGCTGTTTTTT. Protein sequence: CASSVATSGSHANTGELFF.

This clonotype was detected a few times. The chain combines TRBV10-3 with TRBJ2-5; weak D call: TRBD1 (5 bases). CDR1 is ENHRY and CDR2 is SYGVKD in the germline V gene. CDR3 length: 11 amino acids. Trimming took 8 bases from V and 5 from J, leaving 9 bases between them. For the CDR3, the DNA is TGTGCCATCCGTAAGGGGGAGACCCAGTACTTC. Amino acids: CAIRKGETQYF.

This clonotype has more than one count but fewer than ten. This sequence joins TRBV24-1 and TRBJ1-2; TRBD1 might be the D (5 bases). Trimming removed 3 bases at V and 4 bases at J, with 17 bases between. The germline V gene encodes CDR1 KGHDR and CDR2 SFDVKD. CDR3 length: 16 amino acids. CDR3: CATSDRPGRNLYGYTF. The CDR3, as DNA: TGTGCCACCAGTGATCGACCGGGACGGAATCTCTATGGCTACACCTTC.

J is TRBJ1-2 and V is TRBV12-3 or TRBV12-4, with D unresolved. The CDR3 is made up of 13 amino acids. V shed 4 bases and J shed 8 bases, with 14 bases lying between them. CDR3 in DNA: TGTGCCAGCAGTTCCCTCCGTCAAGCAGGCTACACCTTC. The encoded protein is CASSSLRQAGYTF.

This clonotype appeared many times. V and J are TRBV12-3 or TRBV12-4 and TRBJ1-5; 7 bases are shared with TRBD1. Trimming at V came to 7 bases and at J to 2 bases, leaving 2 bases not matched to a gene. The CDR3 consists of 13 residues. In nucleotides, the CDR3 is TGTGCCAGCAATACAGGGGGCAATCAGCCCCAGCATTTT. Translating gives CASNTGGNQPQHF.

The chain is built from TRBV12-3 or TRBV12-4 and TRBJ2-2; the match to TRBD1 covers 9 bases. This CDR3 has 14 amino acids. V lost 5 bases, J lost 5 bases, and 3 bases stayed unmatched. In nucleotides, the CDR3 is TGTGCCAGCAGTCGGACAGGGGAAACCGGGGAGCTGTTTTTT. Amino acids: CASSRTGETGELFF.

As regards this clonotype: One base away lies a much larger clone, so this may be a sequencing read error. The chain has TRBV28 and TRBJ1-1, with 10 bases that match TRBD1. The CDR3 has 15 amino acids. Germline V gene data show CDR1 as MDHEN and CDR2 as SYDVKM. CDR3 amino acids: CPSRGTGVWDTEAFF. Written as DNA, the CDR3 is TGTCCCAGCAGAGGGACAGGGGTGTGGGACACTGAAGCTTTCTTT.

This clonotype has at least ten counts. The chain has TRBV12-3 or TRBV12-4 and TRBJ1-6; D might be TRBD1 (5 bases). Trimming cost V 5 bases and J 7 bases, with 15 bases left between them. The length of the CDR3 is 15 residues. CDR3 nucleotide sequence: TGTGCCAGCAGTGCAGGGCGCCTCCCGAATTCACCCCTCCACTTT. Translating it yields CASSAGRLPNSPLHF.

The sample holds many counts of this clonotype. The genes are TRBV6-5 and TRBJ1-5, with 9 nucleotides matching TRBD1. The V segment lost 3 bases and the J segment 4 bases; nucleotides outside the gene matches: 4. The CDR3 length is 15 residues. The germline gives CDR1 MNHEY, CDR2 SVGAGI. CDR3 nucleotide sequence: TGTGCCAGCAGTTATCGGACAGGGGTGAATCAGCCCCAGCATTTT. The encoded protein is CASSYRTGVNQPQHF.

This clonotype showed up many times. The chain uses TRBV11-2 and TRBJ2-7, with 11 nucleotides matching TRBD2. J was trimmed by 3 bases and V by 0 bases; bases with no gene match: 1. This CDR3 is built from 15 residues. Looked up from germline, CDR1 is SGHAT and CDR2 is FQNNGV. This chain's CDR3 is CASSLELAGDYEQYF. The CDR3 bases are TGTGCCAGCAGCTTAGAACTAGCGGGAGACTACGAGCAGTACTTC.

This sequence joins TRBV15 and TRBJ2-5; perhaps TRBD1 as D (5 bases). CDR1 and CDR2 from the germline V gene are LNHNV and YYDKDF (reference sequence). V was pared by 3 bases and J by 6 bases, with 11 bases between. The CDR3 is 13 amino acids. The CDR3 nucleotides are TGTGCCACCAGCAGGACAGTGCAAAAGACCCAGTACTTC. Its translation: CATSRTVQKTQYF. Looking up the rest from reference TRBV15 and TRBJ2-5 gives the full variable domain: DAMVIQNPRYQVTQFGKPVTLSCSQTLNHNVMYWYQQKSSQAPKLLFHYYDKDFNNEADTPDNFQSRRPNTSFCFLDIRSPGLGDTAMYLCATSRTVQKTQYFGPGTRLLVL.

The sample holds many counts of this clonotype. J is TRBJ1-1 and V is TRBV30; no clear D. CDR1 and CDR2 (germline): GTSNPN, SVGIG (reference sequence). The germline V and J ends were trimmed by 8 bases and 0 bases, with 10 bases remaining between them. The CDR3 loop spans 12 amino acids. CDR3 region: CARQPMNTEAFF. The CDR3 bases are TGTGCCAGACAACCGATGAACACTGAAGCTTTCTTT.